Below, 20 T cell receptor beta chains from the same sample are listed, as sequenced in a study of blood T cell repertoires in COVID-19. Only in-frame clones appear in the TCRdb table, and some are missing; sequencing was by immunoSEQ multiplex PCR. The top ten hold 15% to 20% of the sample, which has approximately 100,000 clones, approximately 79% seen once. The sequenced sample consisted of peripheral blood. Receptors were obtained from a woman aged 80 or over with active or convalescent COVID-19.

The chain combines TRBV6-5 with TRBJ2-2; weak D call: TRBD1 (6 bases). The CDR3 is 14 amino acids. Trimming cost V 6 bases and J 0 bases, with 8 bases left between them. Germline V lookup: CDR1 MNHEY, CDR2 SVGAGI. The CDR3 is CASRTGPNTGELFF. As DNA, the CDR3 is TGTGCCAGCAGGACAGGACCGAACACCGGGGAGCTGTTTTTT.

This rearrangement joins TRBV6-5 to TRBJ1-1, with D perhaps TRBD1 (5 bases). V was trimmed by 2 bases and J by 1 base, leaving 8 bases between them. Looked up from germline, CDR1 is MNHEY and CDR2 is SVGAGI. The CDR3 consists of 14 residues. This CDR3 is CASSYGQGNTEAFF. CDR3 nucleotides: TGTGCCAGCAGTTACGGGCAGGGGAACACTGAAGCTTTCTTT.

This clone was counted between two and nine times. This chain links TRBV6-2 or TRBV6-3 with TRBJ1-6; 9 bases align to TRBD1. The CDR3 covers 15 residues. V lost 6 bases, J lost 9 bases, and 9 bases stayed unmatched. Germline lookup yields CDR1 MNHEY and CDR2 SVGEGT. The CDR3 DNA reads as TGTGCCAGCAGCAACAGGGGGCAACAGGGTTCACCCCTCCACTTT. Translating gives CASSNRGQQGSPLHF.

The J gene is TRBJ1-5, the V gene TRBV7-9, with D perhaps TRBD1 (5 bases). The germline V gene has CDR1 SEHNR and CDR2 FQNEAQ (reference sequence). The CDR3 length is 14 residues. Trimming left V 7 bases short and J 7 bases short, with 17 bases between. CDR3 sequence (DNA): TGTGCCAGCACCCTGGCGGGGGAGGGACAGCCCCAGCATTTT. Translated, it gives CASTLAGEGQPQHF.

This chain uses TRBV7-9 with TRBJ2-5; no reliable D call. The CDR3 loop spans 14 amino acids. V lost 1 base to trimming and J lost 6 bases, with 12 bases between them. The V gene's germline CDR1 is SEHNR and CDR2 FQNEAQ (reference sequence). The CDR3 here is CASSLEPAEKTQYF. The CDR3 nucleotides are TGTGCCAGCAGCTTAGAACCGGCGGAAAAGACCCAGTACTTC. The variable domain in full, with the rest retrieved from reference TRBV7-9 and TRBJ2-5, is DTGVSQNPRHKITKRGQNVTFRCDPISEHNRLYWYRQTLGQGPEFLTYFQNEAQLEKSRLLSDRFSAERPKGSFSTLEIQRTEQGDSAMYLCASSLEPAEKTQYFGPGTRLLVL.

The rearrangement joins TRBV19 to TRBJ2-2, with D possibly being TRBD1 (5 bases). Germline CDR1 is LNHDA and CDR2 is SQIVND (reference sequence). V was shortened by 5 bases and J by 2 bases, with 12 bases between the two germline ends. The CDR3 consists of 15 residues. The CDR3 protein is CASSQIDRNTGELFF. The CDR3 bases are TGTGCCAGTAGTCAAATCGACAGAAACACCGGGGAGCTGTTTTTT.

The chain uses TRBV5-1 and TRBJ1-2; 8 bases are a match to TRBD1. The CDR3 loop spans 14 amino acids. The V gene's germline CDR1 is SGHRS and CDR2 YFSETQ. The V and J ends lost 2 bases and 3 bases, in that order; junction bases with no gene match: 3. CDR3 region: CASSFMTGDYGYTF. CDR3 sequence (DNA): TGCGCCAGCAGCTTCATGACAGGGGACTATGGCTACACCTTC.

This clone occurred once. The chain joins TRBV27 to TRBJ2-1; tentative D call: TRBD1 (6 bases). V shed 4 bases and J shed 0 bases, with 22 bases lying between them. The CDR3 extends over 19 amino acids. Per germline, CDR1 MNHEY and CDR2 SMNVEV (reference sequence). The CDR3 spells CASSSIVGQSLSSYNEQFF. The CDR3 DNA reads TGTGCCAGCAGTTCCATCGTCGGACAGTCCTTGAGCTCCTACAATGAGCAGTTCTTC.

V usage is TRBV28 and J usage is TRBJ2-6, with D perhaps TRBD1 (6 bases). The CDR3 length is 15 residues. Per the germline V gene, CDR1 is MDHEN and CDR2 is SYDVKM. Trimming took 9 bases from V and 2 from J, leaving 14 bases between them. The CDR3 sequence is CASLGAFAGANVLTF. CDR3 bases: TGTGCCAGTCTGGGGGCGTTCGCTGGGGCCAACGTCCTGACTTTC.

The chain joins TRBV6-5 to TRBJ2-1, with D perhaps TRBD2 (6 bases). The V end lost 6 bases, the J end lost 6 bases, and 15 bases lay between the germline ends. The germline CDR1 and CDR2 sequences are MNHEY and SVGAGI. The CDR3 loop spans 14 amino acids. The CDR3 sequence is CASRFGGIVNEQFF. The CDR3 DNA follows: TGTGCCAGCAGATTCGGCGGGATTGTCAATGAGCAGTTCTTC.

The rearrangement joins TRBV2 to TRBJ1-2; 7 nucleotides align to TRBD1. After removal of 4 bases from V and 2 bases from J, the junction contained 7 bases not matched to a gene. The CDR3 contains 15 residues. The germline V gene encodes CDR1 SNHLY and CDR2 FYNNEI. The CDR3 region is CASSGGGGRNYGYTF. The CDR3 DNA reads as TGTGCCAGCAGTGGAGGGGGCGGGAGGAACTATGGCTACACCTTC.

This clone showed up just a few times. The genes are TRBV19 and TRBJ2-7; 8 positions match TRBD2. In germline, CDR1 is LNHDA, CDR2 SQIVND (reference sequence). V was clipped by 7 bases and J by 6 bases; unmatched bases: 11. CDR3 length: 14 amino acids. The CDR3 DNA sequence: TGTGCCAGTAAATCGGGACTAGAAGGTTCCGAGCAGTACTTC. It codes for CASKSGLEGSEQYF.

The genes are TRBV5-1 and TRBJ2-3; a possible D gene is TRBD2 (5 bases). V was shortened by 0 bases and J by 6 bases, with 11 bases between the two germline ends. The CDR3 extends over 14 amino acids. From germline, CDR1 is SGHRS and CDR2 YFSETQ. This chain's CDR3 is CASSLASRGDTQYF. The CDR3 nucleotides are TGCGCCAGCAGCTTGGCCTCGCGAGGGGATACGCAGTATTTT.

This chain joins TRBV27 and TRBJ2-2; 7 nucleotides match TRBD1. The germline gives CDR1 MNHEY, CDR2 SMNVEV (reference sequence). This CDR3 is built from 16 residues. The V gene end was trimmed by 3 bases and the J gene end by 2 bases; junction bases not matched to a gene: 6. CDR3 in DNA: TGTGCCAGCAGTTTCGACAGGGACCTCAACACCGGGGAGCTGTTTTTT. This sequence encodes CASSFDRDLNTGELFF.

The J gene is TRBJ1-1, the V gene TRBV6-5; 11 bases map to TRBD1. This CDR3 is 15 amino acids long. Trimming at V came to 8 bases and at J to 1 base, leaving 6 bases not matched to a gene. The germline V gene has CDR1 MNHEY and CDR2 SVGAGI. The DNA for the CDR3 is TGTGCCAGCGAGCCGGGACAGGGGGGGAACACTGAAGCTTTCTTT. Translation gives CASEPGQGGNTEAFF.

This chain connects TRBV27 to TRBJ1-2; weak D call: TRBD1 (5 bases). V gave up 4 bases and J gave up 3 bases, with 15 bases separating them. From germline, CDR1 is MNHEY and CDR2 SMNVEV (reference sequence). The length of the CDR3 is 15 residues. CDR3 protein: CASSSRRGWDYGYTF. The CDR3 DNA is TGTGCCAGCAGTTCCCGTCGGGGGTGGGACTATGGCTACACCTTC.

This sequence joins TRBV2 and TRBJ1-5; tentative D call: TRBD1 (5 bases). In germline, CDR1 is SNHLY, CDR2 FYNNEI. V was shortened by 7 bases and J by 5 bases, with 15 bases between the two germline ends. The CDR3 spans 14 residues. The CDR3 region has the DNA TGTGCCAGCAATATGCGGGGGAACGATCAGCCCCAGCATTTT. Translated: CASNMRGNDQPQHF. Drawing the rest from reference TRBV2 and TRBJ1-5, the complete variable domain is EPEVTQTPSHQVTQMGQEVILRCVPISNHLYFYWYRQILGQKVEFLVSFYNNEISEKSEIFDDQFSVERPDGSNFTLKIRSTKLEDSAMYFCASNMRGNDQPQHFGDGTRLSIL.

This rearrangement joins TRBV4-1 to TRBJ2-7; 7 bases align to TRBD2. The CDR3 totals 15 residues. The germline V gene encodes CDR1 MGHRA and CDR2 YSYEKL. Trimming cost V 2 bases and J 3 bases; bases outside gene matches: 7. The CDR3: CASSQPTSRNYEQYF. CDR3 DNA sequence: TGCGCCAGCAGCCAACCGACTAGCCGAAACTACGAGCAGTACTTC.

The V gene is TRBV15, the J gene TRBJ1-2; D might be TRBD1 (5 bases). The germline V gene encodes CDR1 LNHNV and CDR2 YYDKDF (reference sequence). V was shortened by 0 bases and J by 7 bases, with 9 bases between the two germline ends. There are 13 residues in the CDR3. CDR3 amino acids: CATSREEGSGYTF. DNA of the CDR3: TGTGCCACCAGCAGAGAGGAGGGGAGTGGCTACACCTTC.

The chain carries TRBV7-2 and TRBJ1-1, with 8 bases lining up with TRBD1. The CDR3 has 15 residues. V dropped 5 bases and J dropped 3; count of bases not matched to a gene: 8. Germline CDR1 reads SGHTA; CDR2 reads FQGNSA. In DNA form, the CDR3 reads TGTGCCAGCAGCCACCCCTCAGGGGGCTACACTGAAGCTTTCTTT. Protein product: CASSHPSGGYTEAFF.